This T cell receptor beta chain was identified during a study of PD-L1 blockade in urothelial cancer. Each patient gave between 1 and 8 samples of peripheral blood mononuclear cells, which were collected pretreatment and during treatment. CDR1 and CDR2 (germline): SGHAT, FQNNGV. CDR3 length: 14 residues. Losses at the gene ends were 5 bases for V and 6 bases for J; bases not matched to a gene: 5. Sequencing was performed with immunoSEQ multiplex PCR; in TCRdb, only in-frame clones are kept and a portion is missing. The table records 100,000 or so clones, around 90% of them present only once. In the case of this clone: The antigen is unknown.

Study conclusions and caveats: Durable-benefit patients showed greater tumor-associated blood clone expansion at 3 weeks.

V is TRBV11-2 and J is TRBJ1-5, with 9 bases aligning to TRBD1. Here the sequenced sample was PBMCs, taken around atezolizumab (anti-PD-L1) treatment. The receptor's source is a woman of 80 years or more with urothelial cancer. CDR3 protein: CASSPGQGFQPQHF. The DNA for the CDR3 is TGTGCCAGCAGCCCGGGACAGGGCTTTCAGCCCCAGCATTTT.